This T cell receptor beta chain was found in a study of blood T cell repertoires in COVID-19 (dated by TCRdb to 2018 to 2020). For context, the study as a whole: Samples from collaborators originated in the United States, Italy and Spain and spanned both the acute and convalescent phases of COVID-19. The material from the prospective study consisted of cDNA or gDNA derived from T cells, B-cell-depleted T cells, or PBMCs. Subjects who had been exposed to COVID-19, were actively infected with it, or had recovered from it provided the deeply sampled blood TCRbeta repertoires that made up the dataset. A freely available public database, intended as a resource for researchers studying the immune response to SARS-CoV-2, is where the repertoires were released. Samples were obtained from the ongoing ImmuneRACE study (first 160 participants) and from over a thousand subjects provided by 6 global collaborators. A de-identified subject ID, COVID-19 status, age in years and sex were almost always included in the sample metadata. Where HLA class I and class II types were available, the types were taken from metadata supplied by the sample provider, not from assay-based typing. What the authors observed across the whole study: The amount of clinical and demographic metadata varied by source and participant and was provided uncurated.

TCRbeta CDR3 regions were amplified from genomic DNA by means of the immunoSEQ Assay, a bias-controlled multiplex PCR. On the authors' methods: Within the assay, amplification of reference gene primers was used to estimate how many nucleated cells each sample contained. Sequence reads were collapsed and filtered to measure the absolute abundance of every unique TCRbeta CDR3 rearrangement. Productive Simpson clonality was computed per sample as the square root of Simpson's diversity index over productive rearrangements. TCRdb retrieved this table from immuneACCESS and kept in-frame rearrangements only. Not all clones are present; in checked studies, unresolved V genes account for under half, and no reason is known for the remainder. The V and J calls and clone size are taken from that table; D and trimming were inferred from the DNA. The sample yields 100,000 to 150,000 clones; 75% to 85% were counted once. 3.5% to 4.5% of the sample rests with the top ten.

As for this clone: This clone's antigen is unknown. No base qualities exist here, and no much larger clone lies one base off it.

The CDR3 covers 16 residues, taking in both the cysteine and the phenylalanine. Just the 48-base CDR3 DNA is kept, in frame starting at base 1. CDR1 SEHNR and CDR2 FQNEAQ were looked up in the germline V gene (reference sequence). V is pruned by 4 bases and J by 6 bases, leaving 6 bases of the junction without a gene match. Each collaborating institution followed its own protocols to collect whole blood in K2EDTA tubes. For TCRbeta analysis, collaborators shipped samples as frozen whole blood, isolated PBMCs, or DNA extracted from either of those sample types. Sequencing input: peripheral blood. This clonotype originated in a woman between 50 and 59 years old with acute or convalescent COVID-19. This sequence uses TRBV7-9 and TRBJ2-5; a stretch of 15 junction bases matches TRBD2. The DNA is as follows: TGTGCCAGCAGCTCGAGGGGACTAGCGGGGGGAAAGACCCAGTACTTC. This codes for CASSSRGLAGGKTQYF.